These 22 T cell receptor beta chains came from one sample sequenced in a study of T cell responses to AZD1222 COVID-19 vaccine. The data were produced by immunoSEQ multiplex PCR, yet TCRdb's version contains in-frame clones alone and is incomplete. The sample includes 130,000 to 150,000 clones, approximately 89% of them seen just once. The sample consisted of peripheral blood, taken 28 days after the second AZD1222 dose. The receptors were sampled from an adult who received the AZD1222 COVID-19 vaccine.

This clone is a singleton in its sample. V and J are TRBV21-1 and TRBJ2-5; the D call of TRBD1 is as the table states it, not checked on the DNA. TRBV21-1 is a known pseudogene. This CDR3 contains 17 residues. The CDR3 DNA sequence: TGTGCCAGCAGCAAAGTGGGTTTCGAGGGACAGCAAGAGACCCAGTACTTC. It codes for CASSKVGFEGQQETQYF.

The chain is built from TRBV30 and TRBJ1-1, with D possibly TRBD1 on 6 matching bases. Trimming pared 4 bases from V and 2 bases from J, leaving 8 bases between. The CDR3 is made up of 12 amino acids. Germline-derived CDR1 and CDR2 are GTSNPN and SVGIG (reference sequence). The CDR3 DNA is TGTGCCTGGACGGGACATAACACTGAAGCTTTCTTT. It is translated as CAWTGHNTEAFF.

The rearrangement links TRBV5-1 to TRBJ2-7; the D gene is possibly TRBD2 (5 bases). V lost 2 bases and J lost 6, with 9 bases in between. Germline assignment: CDR1 SGHRS and CDR2 YFSETQ. This CDR3 region has 12 residues. Written as DNA, the CDR3 is TGCGCCAGCAGCTTTCTCAGCGGCGAGCAGTACTTC. The encoded protein is CASSFLSGEQYF.

The V gene is TRBV21-1, the J gene TRBJ1-1. TRBV21-1 is flagged as a pseudogene. The CDR3 loop spans 14 amino acids. This CDR3 is CASPAGGVDTEAFF. CDR3 bases: TGTGCCAGCCCCGCTGGGGGAGTAGACACTGAAGCTTTCTTT.

The chain joins TRBV28 to TRBJ1-6, with a weak D call TRBD1 (5 bases). The germline V and J ends were trimmed by 6 bases and 7 bases, with 13 bases remaining between them. Germline V gives CDR1 MDHEN, CDR2 SYDVKM. This CDR3 spans 14 amino acids. This CDR3 reads CASSLGVGNSPLHF. The CDR3 DNA follows: TGTGCCAGCAGCCTAGGGGTAGGGAATTCACCCCTCCACTTT.

The chain uses TRBV29-1 and TRBJ2-2; 10 bases are a match to TRBD1. V lost 6 bases and J lost 6; bases outside the gene matches: 10. This CDR3 is built from 15 residues. Germline V lookup: CDR1 SQVTM, CDR2 ANQGSEA. As DNA, the CDR3 is TGCAGCGTGTTCCCCGGGACAGGGGACTCCGGGGAGCTGTTTTTT. It translates to CSVFPGTGDSGELFF.

This clone was seen once. CDR3 nucleotides: TGTGCCAGCAGCCTATATGGACTGGAGATGAACACTGAAGCTTTCTTT. Its translation is CASSLYGLEMNTEAFF. The chain has TRBV2 and TRBJ1-1; D ambiguous. This CDR3 is 16 amino acids long. Trimming took off 6 bases at V and 0 bases at J, with 17 bases between the two ends. From germline, CDR1 is SNHLY and CDR2 FYNNEI.

The V gene is TRBV10-2, the J gene TRBJ1-1; D uncertain. Germline CDR1 and CDR2: WSHSY and SAAADI. V was clipped by 7 bases and J by 3 bases, with 9 bases between them. The CDR3 sequence is 12 residues long. CDR3 protein: CASTKDYTEAFF. The CDR3 nucleotides are TGCGCCAGCACCAAGGATTACACTGAAGCTTTCTTT.

V is TRBV10-3 and J is TRBJ1-1; tentative D call: TRBD1 (6 bases). Between the trimmed V and J ends, which lost 10 bases and 1 base, there was a span of 19 bases. The germline V gene encodes CDR1 ENHRY and CDR2 SYGVKD. CDR3 length: 15 amino acids. The CDR3 nucleotides are TGTGCCACCACCGGGGGCGGGGGGAGGAACACTGAAGCTTTCTTT. Translated, it gives CATTGGGGRNTEAFF.

V gene TRBV2 combines with J gene TRBJ2-1; 7 bases are shared with TRBD2. The CDR3 is 12 amino acids. The J segment lost 8 bases and the V segment lost 7 bases, leaving 5 bases of the junction unmatched. CDR1 SNHLY and CDR2 FYNNEI come from the germline V gene. CDR3: CASNLRGDEQFF. The CDR3 DNA is TGTGCCAGCAATTTACGGGGGGATGAGCAGTTCTTC.

The rearrangement uses TRBV4-3 and TRBJ1-4; no reliable D call. In germline, CDR1 is LGHNA, CDR2 YSLEER. CDR3 length: 15 amino acids. V was trimmed by 0 bases and J by 11 bases, leaving 16 bases between them. The CDR3 coding sequence is TGCGCCAGCAGCCAAGATCGGGAGGGAGGGTGGAAACTGTTTTTT. It codes for CASSQDREGGWKLFF.

The genes are TRBV5-1 and TRBJ2-2; no definite D call. The CDR3 contains 15 residues. The ends were cut back, 2 bases at V and 0 bases at J, with 8 bases in the middle. Looked up from germline, CDR1 is SGHRS and CDR2 is YFSETQ. The CDR3 spells CASSFVTTNTGELFF. The CDR3 DNA reads as TGCGCCAGCAGCTTTGTGACAACGAACACCGGGGAGCTGTTTTTT. The variable domain in full, completed from reference TRBV5-1 and TRBJ2-2, reads KAGVTQTPRYLIKTRGQQVTLSCSPISGHRSVSWYQQTPGQGLQFLFEYFSETQRNKGNFPGRFSGRQFSNSRSEMNVSTLELGDSALYLCASSFVTTNTGELFFGEGSRLTVL.

Of note for this clone: At the DNA level, this CDR3 is encoded by other sequences in the same sample as well. V usage is TRBV30 and J usage is TRBJ1-5; D unresolved. This CDR3 contains 13 residues. Trimming removed 5 bases at V and 3 bases at J, with 11 bases between. The V gene's germline CDR1 is GTSNPN and CDR2 SVGIG (reference sequence). The CDR3 loop reads CAWSRQDNQPQHF. The CDR3 region has the DNA TGTGCCTGGTCGCGGCAAGACAATCAGCCCCAGCATTTT.

The rearrangement joins TRBV27 to TRBJ1-5; D is undetermined. This CDR3 comprises 12 residues. The V and J ends lost 8 bases and 0 bases respectively, with 5 bases between them. Per germline, CDR1 MNHEY and CDR2 SMNVEV (reference sequence). The CDR3 loop reads CASGYSNQPQHF. CDR3 nucleotide sequence: TGTGCCAGCGGTTATAGCAATCAGCCCCAGCATTTT.

The chain recombines TRBV28 with TRBJ1-2; D is possibly TRBD1 (6 bases). CDR1 and CDR2 from the germline V gene are MDHEN and SYDVKM. With 6 bases removed from V and 2 bases from J, the gap between germline ends came to 16 bases. The CDR3 covers 15 residues. The CDR3 loop reads CASSPGASGNYGYTF. The CDR3 bases are TGTGCCAGCAGCCCGGGGGCAAGTGGGAACTATGGCTACACCTTC.

The chain joins TRBV30 to TRBJ2-3; D possibly corresponds to TRBD2 (5 bases). V gave up 5 bases and J gave up 2 bases, with 20 bases separating them. The CDR3 contains 16 residues. The germline gives CDR1 GTSNPN, CDR2 SVGIG (reference sequence). CDR3 amino acids: CAWDRSRLGDTDTQYF. The CDR3 coding sequence is TGTGCCTGGGACCGAAGCAGATTGGGAGACACAGATACGCAGTATTTT.

This clone was picked up one time. V usage is TRBV5-1 and J usage is TRBJ2-5; D is possibly TRBD1 (5 bases). Trimming removed 0 bases at V and 0 bases at J, with 6 bases between. The CDR3 runs to 14 residues. The germline V gene encodes CDR1 SGHRS and CDR2 YFSETQ. The CDR3 reads CASSLGQNQETQYF. The CDR3 nucleotides are TGCGCCAGCAGCTTGGGACAGAACCAAGAGACCCAGTACTTC.

The J gene is TRBJ1-2, the V gene TRBV7-6; 7 positions match TRBD1. After removal of 5 bases from V and 2 bases from J, the junction contained 8 bases not matched to a gene. There are 15 residues in the CDR3. The V gene's germline CDR1 is SGHVS and CDR2 FNYEAQ. The CDR3 DNA reads as TGTGCCAGCAGCCGAAGGACAGGTCTGAACTATGGCTACACCTTC. This sequence encodes CASSRRTGLNYGYTF. Combining the CDR3 with reference TRBV7-6 and TRBJ1-2 gives the whole variable domain GAGVSQSPRYKVTKRGQDVALRCDPISGHVSLYWYRQALGQGPEFLTYFNYEAQQDKSGLPNDRFSAERPEGSISTLTIQRTEQRDSAMYRCASSRRTGLNYGYTFGSGTRLTVV.

The J gene is TRBJ2-4, the V gene TRBV5-4, with D tentatively TRBD2 (5 bases). V was clipped by 3 bases and J by 13 bases, with 20 bases between them. Germline CDR1 and CDR2: SGHNT and YYREEE (reference sequence). The CDR3 consists of 14 residues. The CDR3 nucleotides read TGTGCCAGCAGCTCGGAGGATTCGGGGTGGATCCAGTACTTC. Encoded protein: CASSSEDSGWIQYF. Complete variable domain (other parts from reference TRBV5-4 and TRBJ2-4): ETGVTQSPTHLIKTRGQQVTLRCSSQSGHNTVSWYQQALGQGPQFIFQYYREEENGRGNFPPRFSGLQFPNYSSELNVNALELDDSALYLCASSSEDSGWIQYFGAGTRLSVL.

The gene calls are TRBV29-1 and TRBJ2-1, with TRBD2 as a possible D gene (6 bases). Germline CDR1 reads SQVTM; CDR2 reads ANQGSEA. V was shortened by 1 base and J by 6 bases, with 25 bases between the two germline ends. CDR3 length: 18 amino acids. The CDR3 bases are TGCAGCGTTGAAGGGGGGGATGGACACCCTGGGGGTTTCAATGAGCAGTTCTTC. Amino acids: CSVEGGDGHPGGFNEQFF.

The chain links TRBV3-1 (or the pseudogene TRBV3-2) to TRBJ2-7; D gene ambiguous. The CDR3 covers 14 residues. Germline V lookup: CDR1 LGHDT, CDR2 YNNKEL (reference sequence). The V and J ends lost 0 bases and 0 bases respectively, with 6 bases between them. The CDR3 DNA reads as TGTGCCAGCAGCCAAGATGAGGTCTCCTACGAGCAGTACTTC. Amino acids: CASSQDEVSYEQYF.

This clone has only a few counts. The J gene is TRBJ2-7, the V gene TRBV2; 9 bases are a match to TRBD1. CDR3 length equals 14 residues. V shed 8 bases, J shed 4 bases, and the junction held 9 bases outside the gene matches. Germline V CDR1 and CDR2: SNHLY, FYNNEI. CDR3 in DNA: TGTGCCAGCCAGGGAGGACAGGGGAGTTACGAGCAGTACTTC. Protein sequence: CASQGGQGSYEQYF.